The clone carrying this T cell receptor (beta chain) was seen more than once but under ten times. Other nucleotide sequences in the sample specify the same CDR3. The source of the sample is a study of beta chain features in type 1 diabetes. Background on the study: The study found patients and healthy donors alike in age, gender and cell yields. Investigators examined some 100,000,000 sorted cells across all samples.

Since all of the isolated RNA was reverse transcribed, expressed TCRB transcripts were what got sequenced. TCRdb's copy holds only in-frame clones and misses some; the assay was immunoSEQ multiplex PCR. The repertoire includes 350,000 to 450,000 clones, roughly 16% of them detected once, and roughly 0.019% sits in the top ten. The CDR3 sequence is 12 residues long. Germline values: CDR1 SQVTM, CDR2 ANQGSEA. The V gene end was trimmed by 6 bases and the J gene end by 5 bases; junction bases not matched to a gene: 6. This chain connects TRBV29-1 to TRBJ1-1, with 7 bases matching TRBD1. The TCR comes from a woman between 18 and 30 years old in good health. Sample: naive CD4+ T cells from blood. CDR3 coding DNA: TGCAGCGTCCTGACAGGGAGGACTGAAGCTTTCTTT. It translates to CSVLTGRTEAFF.